This T cell receptor (beta chain) was identified during a study of blood T cell repertoires in COVID-19. Overall study context: The United States, Italy and Spain were the sources of the acute and convalescent COVID-19 samples. T cells, B-cell-depleted T cells, or PBMCs provided the cDNA or gDNA that served as material.

The authors' processing: How many nucleated cells were present was estimated from reference gene primer amplification. Here immunoSEQ multiplex PCR was the method, and the copy in TCRdb shows in-frame clones only, minus some. D and trimming come from the DNA, and the V and J calls and clone size come from that table. The table has under 450,000 clones, roughly 88% seen once. It was during active infection that Seattle patients were enrolled and then longitudinally followed. V lost 0 bases, J lost 6 bases, and 7 bases lay in between. Per the germline V gene, CDR1 is SEHNR and CDR2 is FQNEAQ (reference sequence). The CDR3 runs to 13 residues.

Sequencing used peripheral blood. This receptor was obtained from a woman in her 50s with COVID-19, enrolled during active disease. V and J are TRBV7-9 and TRBJ2-3; maybe TRBD2 (5 bases). The CDR3 DNA reads as TGTGCCAGCAGCTTAGCGGAGCGGGATACGCAGTATTTT. Its translation: CASSLAERDTQYF.